Shown below are 27 T cell receptor beta chains from a single sample sequenced in a study of OX40 agonist ivuxolimab in advanced cancers. TCRdb keeps only in-frame clones here, not all; method: immunoSEQ multiplex PCR. The repertoire holds about 88,000 clones, with approximately 85% as singletons. The sample was CD4+ or CD8+ T cells sorted from blood, taken in a trial of the OX40 agonist ivuxolimab. These receptors came from an adult with an advanced solid tumor such as melanoma, head and neck, liver or kidney cancer.

The chain links TRBV2 to TRBJ1-2; D not resolved. V shed 11 bases and J shed 1 base, with 14 bases lying between them. Germline CDR1 reads SNHLY; CDR2 reads FYNNEI. This CDR3 has 13 residues. In nucleotides, the CDR3 is TGTGCCTCGCACTCTGGGCTTAACTATGGCTACACCTTC. Its protein product is CASHSGLNYGYTF.

The J gene is TRBJ1-6, the V gene TRBV4-1, with D maybe TRBD1 (5 bases). Trimming removed 3 bases at V and 7 bases at J, with 16 bases between. The germline gives CDR1 MGHRA, CDR2 YSYEKL. The CDR3 consists of 16 residues. DNA for the CDR3: TGCGCCAGCAGCCAGGGATGGCAGGGTGGGAATTCACCCCTCCACTTT. Translation: CASSQGWQGGNSPLHF.

V and J are TRBV27 and TRBJ1-2; tentative D call: TRBD1 (6 bases). Trimming pared 6 bases from V and 8 bases from J, leaving 19 bases between. CDR1 MNHEY and CDR2 SMNVEV come from the germline V gene (reference sequence). This CDR3 has 14 amino acids. CDR3 sequence reads: CASRIRGAGAGYTF. Written as DNA, the CDR3 is TGTGCCAGCAGAATACGGGGGGCGGGGGCGGGCTACACCTTC.

CDR3 protein: CASSQEFPGFNGYTF. The CDR3 DNA sequence: TGCGCCAGCAGCCAAGAATTTCCAGGGTTCAACGGCTACACCTTC. The chain has TRBV4-3 and TRBJ1-2; D might be TRBD1 (5 bases). Germline CDR1 is LGHNA and CDR2 is YSLEER. The CDR3 has 15 amino acids. V lost 0 bases to trimming and J lost 8 bases, with 16 bases between them.

This rearrangement joins TRBV30 to TRBJ1-6, with 9 bases lining up with TRBD1. This CDR3 region has 13 residues. The ends lost 3 bases at V and 10 bases at J; junction bases unmatched: 4. Germline V lookup: CDR1 GTSNPN, CDR2 SVGIG (reference sequence). DNA of the CDR3: TGTGCCTGGAGCCGGGACAGGGACTCACCCCTCCACTTT. It specifies CAWSRDRDSPLHF.

The chain carries TRBV19 and TRBJ2-1; TRBD1 matches 12 bases. The V gene's germline CDR1 is LNHDA and CDR2 SQIVND (reference sequence). The junction had 5 bases not matched to a gene; V was cut back by 6 bases and J by 8 bases. The CDR3 has 14 amino acids. For the CDR3, the DNA is TGTGCCAGTAGGGGGACAGGGGGCGTCGATGAGCAGTTCTTC. Translation: CASRGTGGVDEQFF.

This clone was picked up a small number of times. The chain's CDR3 is CASKIRDNQETQYF. DNA of the CDR3: TGCGCCAGCAAGATCCGGGACAACCAAGAGACCCAGTACTTC. The rearrangement links TRBV4-1 to TRBJ2-5; weak D call: TRBD1 (6 bases). V dropped 7 bases and J dropped 0 bases, with 12 bases sitting between them. The CDR3 sequence is 14 residues long. Germline loops: CDR1 MGHRA, CDR2 YSYEKL.

The V gene is TRBV6-5, the J gene TRBJ1-2; 7 bases fit TRBD1. CDR3 length: 13 residues. The trim removed 4 bases at V and 6 bases at J, leaving 5 bases unmatched. The germline CDR1 and CDR2 sequences are MNHEY and SVGAGI. Here the CDR3 reads CASSCGRGNGYTF. DNA for the CDR3: TGTGCCAGCAGTTGCGGCAGGGGGAATGGCTACACCTTC.

The sample holds a few counts of this clone. This rearrangement joins TRBV4-1 to TRBJ1-1, with 7 positions matching TRBD1. The ends lost 1 base at V and 4 bases at J; junction bases unmatched: 3. Germline V gene data show CDR1 as MGHRA and CDR2 as YSYEKL. The CDR3 contains 14 residues. The CDR3 DNA follows: TGCGCCAGCAGCCAAGCCTCAGGGGGCACTGAAGCTTTCTTT. Translation: CASSQASGGTEAFF.

The J gene is TRBJ1-1, the V gene TRBV5-1; no clear D. V was shortened by 2 bases and J by 1 base, with 6 bases between the two germline ends. This CDR3 region has 13 residues. CDR1 and CDR2 from the germline V gene are SGHRS and YFSETQ. The CDR3 DNA reads as TGCGCCAGCAGCTTCGAGAGGAACACTGAAGCTTTCTTT. As protein: CASSFERNTEAFF.

The chain couples TRBV10-3 to TRBJ1-2; 7 bases map to TRBD1. The ends lost 8 bases at V and 5 bases at J; junction bases unmatched: 8. The CDR3 has 13 residues. Per the germline V gene, CDR1 is ENHRY and CDR2 is SYGVKD. The CDR3 sequence is CAIGGQEGYGYTF. The CDR3 DNA follows: TGTGCCATCGGAGGACAGGAGGGGTATGGCTACACCTTC.

The chain recombines TRBV4-3 with TRBJ1-2; no firm D call. The V and J ends lost 0 bases and 4 bases respectively, with 9 bases between them. CDR3 length equals 14 residues. Per the germline V gene, CDR1 is LGHNA and CDR2 is YSLEER. CDR3 residues: CASSQDWAAYGYTF. The CDR3 DNA reads TGCGCCAGCAGCCAAGATTGGGCCGCCTATGGCTACACCTTC.

The chain recombines TRBV5-4 with TRBJ1-6, with 8 bases aligning to TRBD1. Germline V CDR1 and CDR2: SGHNT, YYREEE (reference sequence). The V segment lost 3 bases and the J segment 4 bases; nucleotides outside the gene matches: 3. The CDR3 spans 15 residues. CDR3 loop: CASSSGQGYNSPLHF. For the CDR3, the DNA is TGTGCCAGCAGCTCCGGACAGGGTTATAATTCACCCCTCCACTTT. Together with reference TRBV5-4 and TRBJ1-6, the CDR3 gives the full variable domain: ETGVTQSPTHLIKTRGQQVTLRCSSQSGHNTVSWYQQALGQGPQFIFQYYREEENGRGNFPPRFSGLQFPNYSSELNVNALELDDSALYLCASSSGQGYNSPLHFGNGTRLTVT.

This chain uses TRBV5-4 with TRBJ1-1; D is uncertain. Per the germline V gene, CDR1 is SGHNT and CDR2 is YYREEE (reference sequence). The V end was cut by 0 bases, the J end by 2 bases, with 11 bases between. The CDR3 totals 15 residues. Here the CDR3 DNA reads TGTGCCAGCAGCTTGGAGCTGGGTCGAAACACTGAAGCTTTCTTT. Translation gives CASSLELGRNTEAFF.

V is TRBV28 and J is TRBJ1-5; tentative D call: TRBD1 (6 bases). Germline CDR1 is MDHEN and CDR2 is SYDVKM. The CDR3 has 16 residues. The germline V and J ends were trimmed by 6 bases and 4 bases, with 19 bases remaining between them. Here the CDR3 reads CASSPWGRGLNQPQHF. The CDR3 DNA is TGTGCCAGCAGCCCTTGGGGGCGGGGCTTAAATCAGCCCCAGCATTTT.

This clone was observed a handful of times. The chain links TRBV5-4 to TRBJ2-5, with TRBD2 identical over 11 bases. The J segment lost 2 bases and the V segment lost 4 bases, leaving 7 bases of the junction unmatched. The CDR3 length is 16 residues. Germline values: CDR1 SGHNT, CDR2 YYREEE (reference sequence). The CDR3 nucleotides are TGTGCCAGCAGCCCCGGGGCTAGCGGGGGGCAAGAGACCCAGTACTTC. It codes for CASSPGASGGQETQYF.

This clone was recorded only once. The chain links TRBV10-2 to TRBJ2-5, with TRBD2 identical over 9 bases. Germline CDR1 reads WSHSY; CDR2 reads SAAADI. CDR3 size: 15 residues. Unmatched junction bases numbered 3, after V lost 3 bases and J lost 1 base. Here the CDR3 DNA reads TGCGCCAGCAGTGAACATAGCGGGGGCCAAGAGACCCAGTACTTC. It specifies CASSEHSGGQETQYF.

The chain couples TRBV4-1 to TRBJ2-7; maybe TRBD1 (6 bases). The CDR3 extends over 17 amino acids. The germline V gene has CDR1 MGHRA and CDR2 YSYEKL. The ends were cut back, 3 bases at V and 1 base at J, with 19 bases in the middle. Here the CDR3 reads CASSQMAGVRWSYEQYF. CDR3 bases: TGCGCCAGCAGCCAGATGGCAGGGGTGCGTTGGTCCTACGAGCAGTACTTC.

V and J are TRBV11-3 and TRBJ2-6, with no clear D. Trimming shortened V by 5 bases and J by 4 bases, and 12 bases separated the two germline ends. Germline CDR1 SGHNT, CDR2 YENEEA. The CDR3 totals 15 residues. The DNA for the CDR3 is TGTGCCAGCAGCCTTCGAAAAGGCGGGGCCAACGTCCTGACTTTC. Protein product: CASSLRKGGANVLTF.

The gene calls are TRBV5-1 and TRBJ2-5; D is perhaps TRBD2 (6 bases). This CDR3 spans 14 amino acids. V was trimmed by 0 bases and J by 5 bases, leaving 11 bases between them. The germline gives CDR1 SGHRS, CDR2 YFSETQ. DNA of the CDR3: TGCGCCAGCAGCTTGGCCGGGGGTCGGGAGACCCAGTACTTC. Its translation is CASSLAGGRETQYF.

The V gene is TRBV19, the J gene TRBJ1-1; TRBD1 matches at 7 bases. J gave up 1 base and V 4 bases, and 3 bases lay outside the gene matches. The CDR3 runs to 14 residues. Germline lookup yields CDR1 LNHDA and CDR2 SQIVND (reference sequence). CDR3 bases: TGTGCCAGTAGTACCGGGACAGCGAACACTGAAGCTTTCTTT. This translates into CASSTGTANTEAFF.

The genes are TRBV27 and TRBJ1-2; 10 bases are shared with TRBD1. Germline loops: CDR1 MNHEY, CDR2 SMNVEV (reference sequence). V dropped 2 bases and J dropped 8; count of bases not matched to a gene: 2. The CDR3 has 13 residues. The CDR3 nucleotides are TGTGCCAGCAGTTTAGACAGGGGGCAGGGCTACACCTTC. Protein sequence: CASSLDRGQGYTF.

This clone was found once. This chain links TRBV29-1 with TRBJ2-7, with D perhaps matching TRBD1 or TRBD2 (5 bases each). The CDR3 runs 11 residues. Germline V lookup: CDR1 SQVTM, CDR2 ANQGSEA. V lost 6 bases and J lost 8, with 14 bases in between. DNA for the CDR3: TGCAGCGTCCGGGACCAAGGGCAGCAGTACGTC. It codes for CSVRDQGQQYV.

The V call is TRBV7-9, the J call TRBJ1-1; D is possibly TRBD1 (5 bases). The CDR3 contains 13 residues. Germline values: CDR1 SEHNR, CDR2 FQNEAQ (reference sequence). The germline V and J ends were trimmed by 8 bases and 6 bases, with 16 bases remaining between them. In DNA, the CDR3 is TGTGCCAGCTCAAACCTTGCAGGGTCTGAAGCTTTCTTT. It codes for CASSNLAGSEAFF.

This clone was observed once. The genes are TRBV5-6 and TRBJ1-2; D perhaps matches TRBD1 (5 bases). Trimming took 3 bases from V and 7 from J, leaving 16 bases between them. Looked up from germline, CDR1 is SGHDT and CDR2 is YYEEEE. The CDR3 length is 14 residues. In DNA, the CDR3 is TGTGCCAGCAGCTCTCGGGGGACGTGGAGTGGCTACACCTTC. Translation: CASSSRGTWSGYTF.

The genes are TRBV28 and TRBJ1-3; D is unresolved. V was clipped by 4 bases and J by 8 bases, with 6 bases between them. CDR3 size: 11 residues. Germline assignment: CDR1 MDHEN and CDR2 SYDVKM. The CDR3 is CASSSEDTIYF. As DNA, the CDR3 is TGTGCCAGCAGTTCCGAAGACACCATATATTTT.

The chain links TRBV15 to TRBJ2-3; tentatively, D is TRBD1 (6 bases). The CDR3 runs to 16 residues. Germline V gene data show CDR1 as LNHNV and CDR2 as YYDKDF (reference sequence). V shed 4 bases and J shed 2 bases, with 16 bases lying between them. The CDR3 protein is CATSKGEDRFTDTQYF. In nucleotides, the CDR3 is TGTGCCACCAGCAAGGGGGAAGACAGGTTCACAGATACGCAGTATTTT.